This T cell receptor (beta chain) emerged from a study of T cells in Graves' hyperthyroidism and ophthalmopathy. Researchers took RNA transcripts and amplified the TCR beta CDR3 regions from them. Researchers ran a first-round RT-PCR on the TCR CDR3 using the HTBI primer set. A single record per CDR3 protein comes from TCRdb applying MiXCR to the multiplex PCR reads. The sample carries roughly 650,000 distinct CDR3 sequences, more than 15% recorded once. In this sample, this clonotype turned up a few times. This CDR3 contains 20 residues. CDR1 DFQATT and CDR2 SNEGSKA come from the germline V gene (reference sequence). V lost 0 bases to trimming and J lost 0 bases; unmatched junction nucleotides: 8.

The rearrangement uses TRBV20-1 and TRBJ2-1; 16 bases match TRBD2. Sequencing was performed on blood. The origin of this receptor is a woman in her forties with Graves' ophthalmopathy. CDR3 loop: CSARDYGTSGGASSYNEQFF. The CDR3 DNA is TGCAGTGCTAGAGATTATGGGACTAGCGGGGGGGCGAGCTCCTACAATGAGCAGTTCTTC.